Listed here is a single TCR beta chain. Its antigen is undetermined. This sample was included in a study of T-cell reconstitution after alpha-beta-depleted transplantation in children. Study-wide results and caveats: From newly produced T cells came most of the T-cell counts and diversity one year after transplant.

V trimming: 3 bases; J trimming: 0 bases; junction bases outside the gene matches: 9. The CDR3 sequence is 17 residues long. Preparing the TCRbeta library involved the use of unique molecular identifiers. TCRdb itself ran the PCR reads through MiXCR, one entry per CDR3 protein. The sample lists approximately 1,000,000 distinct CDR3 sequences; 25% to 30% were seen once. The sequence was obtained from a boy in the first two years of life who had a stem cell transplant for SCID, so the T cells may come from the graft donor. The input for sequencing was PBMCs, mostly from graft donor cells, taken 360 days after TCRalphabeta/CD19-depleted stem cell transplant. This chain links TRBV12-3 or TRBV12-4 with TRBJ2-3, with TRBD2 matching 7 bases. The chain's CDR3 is CASSFTAGRGSTDTQYF. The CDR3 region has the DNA TGTGCCAGCAGTTTTACCGCCGGGCGGGGGAGCACAGATACGCAGTATTTT.